Shown below are 25 T cell receptor beta chains from a single sample sequenced in a study of blood T cell repertoires in COVID-19. Assay: immunoSEQ multiplex PCR; the TCRdb copy retains only in-frame clones and omits some. The sample has roughly 300,000 clones, about nine tenths seen once. Sequencing was performed on PBMCs or T cells enriched from blood (not recorded which). These receptors all come from a man aged 30 to 39 who had recovered from COVID-19.

CDR3 protein: CASMALGGGTEAFF. CDR3 DNA: TGTGCCAGCATGGCCCTCGGGGGAGGAACTGAAGCTTTCTTT. The chain is built from TRBV25-1 and TRBJ1-1; TRBD1 might be the D (5 bases). This CDR3 is 14 amino acids long. The germline gives CDR1 MGHDK, CDR2 SYGVNS. V shed 7 bases and J shed 5 bases, with 17 bases lying between them.

The chain employs TRBV18 and TRBJ2-7; possibly TRBD2 for D (6 bases). V lost 1 base to trimming and J lost 2 bases, with 9 bases between them. The CDR3 length is 14 residues. The germline CDR1 and CDR2 sequences are KGHSH and LQKENI. CDR3 nucleotide sequence: TGTGCCAGCTCACCACGGAGGGATGCCTACGAGCAGTACTTC. Protein sequence: CASSPRRDAYEQYF.

This clone was detected a few times. The rearrangement links TRBV20-1 to TRBJ2-1, with unresolved D. This CDR3 comprises 11 residues. With 4 bases removed from V and 4 bases from J, the gap between germline ends came to 5 bases. Germline V gene data show CDR1 as DFQATT and CDR2 as SNEGSKA (reference sequence). The CDR3 DNA is TGCAGTGCTACCCCGTACAATGAGCAGTTCTTC. Translation: CSATPYNEQFF.

V is TRBV28 and J is TRBJ2-6; D call uncertain. With 1 base removed from V and 0 bases from J, the gap between germline ends came to 4 bases. The CDR3 has 15 residues. Germline V gene data show CDR1 as MDHEN and CDR2 as SYDVKM. The CDR3 spells CASSLSSSGANVLTF. The DNA for the CDR3 is TGTGCCAGCAGTTTATCTAGCTCTGGGGCCAACGTCCTGACTTTC.

The CDR3 region has the DNA TGCGCCAGCAGAGGGACAGGGGGTATTGGGAGCAATCAGCCCCAGCATTTT. This sequence encodes CASRGTGGIGSNQPQHF. This sequence joins TRBV10-2 and TRBJ1-5, with 11 bases aligning to TRBD1. V was pared by 6 bases and J by 1 base, with 8 bases of the junction left unmatched. This CDR3 is built from 17 residues. Germline lookup yields CDR1 WSHSY and CDR2 SAAADI.

This chain joins TRBV12-5 and TRBJ1-1, with D hard to call. The CDR3 extends over 13 amino acids. V was shortened by 6 bases and J by 0 bases, with 8 bases between the two germline ends. The germline V gene encodes CDR1 LGHNT and CDR2 FRNRAP. CDR3 sequence: CASGTGMNTEAFF. The CDR3 region has the DNA TGTGCTAGTGGGACGGGGATGAACACTGAAGCTTTCTTT.

The rearrangement uses TRBV5-1 and TRBJ1-5; 9 bases agree with TRBD1. Germline CDR1 SGHRS, CDR2 YFSETQ. The CDR3 has 15 residues. V lost 4 bases to trimming and J lost 3 bases; unmatched junction nucleotides: 5. The CDR3 sequence: CASSRTGDPNQPQHF. CDR3 sequence (DNA): TGCGCCAGCAGCAGGACAGGGGACCCCAATCAGCCCCAGCATTTT.

J is TRBJ2-4 and V is TRBV11-3; 11 positions match TRBD1. Germline CDR1 and CDR2: SGHNT and YENEEA. J lost 2 bases, V lost 0 bases, and 12 bases had no gene match. CDR3 size: 20 residues. CDR3 protein: CASSLEHELGQGVTKNIQYF. CDR3 DNA sequence: TGTGCCAGCAGCTTAGAGCACGAGTTGGGACAGGGGGTAACCAAAAACATTCAGTACTTC.

This chain joins TRBV5-1 and TRBJ2-2; tentatively, D is TRBD2 (6 bases). V lost 1 base and J 5 bases, leaving 12 bases between the germline ends. This CDR3 comprises 15 residues. The germline CDR1 and CDR2 sequences are SGHRS and YFSETQ. The CDR3 reads CASSLLGGGTGELFF. CDR3 DNA sequence: TGCGCCAGCAGCTTGCTGGGGGGAGGAACCGGGGAGCTGTTTTTT.

A remark on this clone: At one of its ends the junction is not consistent with the germline gene, which may arise from a read error. This rearrangement joins TRBV19 to TRBJ1-1; 8 bases fit TRBD1. The CDR3 loop spans 14 amino acids. Per the germline V gene, CDR1 is LNHDA and CDR2 is SQIVND (reference sequence). CDR3 loop: CASILGATGDLIHF. The CDR3 nucleotides are TGTGCCAGTATCCTTGGAGCGACAGGGGACCTAATTCACTTT.

The CDR3 protein is CASSLEVRSSYNEQFF. The CDR3 nucleotides are TGTGCCAGCAGCTTAGAGGTACGTAGCTCCTACAATGAGCAGTTCTTC. The gene calls are TRBV11-3 and TRBJ2-1; D unresolved. Deletions cut 0 bases from V and 0 bases from J, with 9 bases between. Germline CDR1 is SGHNT and CDR2 is YENEEA. This CDR3 contains 16 residues.

V and J are TRBV5-1 and TRBJ2-7, with D tentatively TRBD1 (5 bases). V was trimmed by 5 bases and J by 3 bases, leaving 15 bases between them. CDR1 is SGHRS, CDR2 YFSETQ, per germline. CDR3 length: 14 amino acids. The DNA for the CDR3 is TGCGCCAGCAGAGCCGACAGCAACAACTACGAGCAGTACTTC. It is translated as CASRADSNNYEQYF.

This clone appeared a single time. V usage is TRBV9 and J usage is TRBJ2-1, with 7 nucleotides matching TRBD2. Germline CDR1 is SGDLS and CDR2 is YYNGEE. Trimming took 0 bases from V and 6 from J; bases not matched to a gene: 6. The CDR3 covers 15 residues. The CDR3: CASSVVGGRRNEQFF. The CDR3 coding sequence is TGTGCCAGCAGCGTAGTAGGCGGGAGACGCAATGAGCAGTTCTTC. Drawing the rest from reference TRBV9 and TRBJ2-1, the complete variable domain is DSGVTQTPKHLITATGQRVTLRCSPRSGDLSVYWYQQSLDQGLQFLIQYYNGEERAKGNILERFSAQQFPDLHSELNLSSLELGDSALYFCASSVVGGRRNEQFFGPGTRLTVL.

The J gene is TRBJ2-7, the V gene TRBV28, with 9 nucleotides matching TRBD1. V was clipped by 7 bases and J by 3 bases; unmatched bases: 4. This CDR3 spans 13 amino acids. Germline V gene sequence: CDR1 MDHEN, CDR2 SYDVKM. The CDR3 coding sequence is TGTGCCAGCACCCCGACAGGGGGCTACGAGCAGTACTTC. Translating it yields CASTPTGGYEQYF. Drawing the rest from reference TRBV28 and TRBJ2-7, the complete variable domain is DVKVTQSSRYLVKRTGEKVFLECVQDMDHENMFWYRQDPGLGLRLIYFSYDVKMKEKGDIPEGYSVSREKKERFSLILESASTNQTSMYLCASTPTGGYEQYFGPGTRLTVT.

This chain connects TRBV4-1 to TRBJ2-7; 7 positions agree with TRBD1. Germline lookup yields CDR1 MGHRA and CDR2 YSYEKL. Germline trimming cut 3 bases from V and 0 bases from J; bases unmatched to any gene: 5. This CDR3 comprises 15 residues. CDR3 bases: TGCGCCAGCAGCCAGAACAGGGGCCTCTCCTACGAGCAGTACTTC. Translated, it gives CASSQNRGLSYEQYF.

J is TRBJ2-7 and V is TRBV7-9, with 9 nucleotides matching TRBD1. Losses at the gene ends were 5 bases for V and 4 bases for J; bases not matched to a gene: 6. This CDR3 has 14 residues. CDR1 SEHNR and CDR2 FQNEAQ come from the germline V gene (reference sequence). Here the CDR3 reads CASSVPGTGYEQYF. For the CDR3, the DNA is TGTGCCAGCAGCGTCCCCGGGACAGGGTACGAGCAGTACTTC.

Only one count was recorded for this clone. In DNA, the CDR3 is TGTGCCAGCAGGGGCAACTCGGGGGTCAGCAATCAGCCCCAGCATTTT. This encodes CASRGNSGVSNQPQHF. The rearrangement joins TRBV2 to TRBJ1-5, with D possibly TRBD1 on 5 matching bases. V was shortened by 6 bases and J by 1 base, with 16 bases between the two germline ends. Germline lookup yields CDR1 SNHLY and CDR2 FYNNEI. The CDR3 runs to 16 residues.

The rearrangement links TRBV29-1 to TRBJ2-7; 9 nucleotides agree with TRBD2. CDR1 is SQVTM, CDR2 ANQGSEA, per germline. V was pared by 6 bases and J by 3 bases, with 6 bases of the junction left unmatched. The CDR3 runs 13 residues. The DNA for the CDR3 is TGCAGCGTCAGAGGGACTAGCATCTACGAGCAGTACTTC. Translating gives CSVRGTSIYEQYF.

For the CDR3, the DNA is TGTGCCAGCAGTTCTTCCGGGACTAGTTCGGAAGAGCAGTACTTC. As protein: CASSSSGTSSEEQYF. The rearrangement links TRBV28 to TRBJ2-7; 8 nucleotides match TRBD2. CDR1 is MDHEN and CDR2 is SYDVKM in the germline V gene. This CDR3 region has 15 residues. V trimming: 4 bases; J trimming: 7 bases; junction bases outside the gene matches: 12.

The V and J genes are TRBV30 and TRBJ1-6; no clear D. This CDR3 contains 21 residues. From germline, CDR1 is GTSNPN and CDR2 SVGIG (reference sequence). V lost 0 bases, J lost 10 bases, and 34 bases lay in between. CDR3 sequence (DNA): TGTGCCTGGAGTGTAGCTAGGTTCGGAGGACGGGCACAGTCAACGGGATCACCCCTCCACTTT. This codes for CAWSVARFGGRAQSTGSPLHF.

This sequence joins TRBV30 and TRBJ1-2; D is unclear. Germline lookup yields CDR1 GTSNPN and CDR2 SVGIG (reference sequence). With 0 bases removed from V and 5 bases from J, the gap between germline ends came to 13 bases. The CDR3 runs to 14 residues. As DNA, the CDR3 is TGTGCCTGGAGTGTACAGTCAACTCGTTATGGCTACACCTTC. This gives the protein CAWSVQSTRYGYTF.

This chain links TRBV6-5 with TRBJ2-2; D gene uncertain. This CDR3 region has 14 residues. Trimming stripped 7 bases from V and 4 bases from J, with 13 bases between. The germline V gene has CDR1 MNHEY and CDR2 SVGAGI. The CDR3 nucleotides are TGTGCCAGCATTAGCAGCTTCGTCACCGGGGAGCTGTTTTTT. This translates into CASISSFVTGELFF.

This clone was counted at least ten times. The V gene is TRBV24-1, the J gene TRBJ2-5, with D uncertain. V was pared by 4 bases and J by 4 bases, with 12 bases between. Germline V gene lookup returns CDR1 KGHDR and CDR2 SFDVKD. This CDR3 is 14 amino acids long. CDR3 residues: CATSDGPPPETQYF. In DNA, the CDR3 is TGTGCCACCAGTGACGGTCCCCCCCCAGAGACCCAGTACTTC.

The J gene is TRBJ2-3, the V gene TRBV29-1; D gene uncertain. CDR3 length equals 13 residues. Trimming cost V 7 bases and J 0 bases, with 11 bases left between them. The germline V gene has CDR1 SQVTM and CDR2 ANQGSEA. The CDR3 nucleotides read TGCAGCGGCACGGGTAGTAGCACAGATACGCAGTATTTT. Protein sequence: CSGTGSSTDTQYF.

J is TRBJ1-2 and V is TRBV29-1; no clear D. The germline V gene encodes CDR1 SQVTM and CDR2 ANQGSEA. The V gene lost 3 bases and the J gene lost 2 bases, with 4 bases spanning the gap. This CDR3 region has 11 residues. The CDR3 DNA reads as TGCAGCGTTGAGCAGAACTATGGCTACACCTTC. This encodes CSVEQNYGYTF.